This T cell receptor (beta chain) was retrieved from a study of regulatory T cells in long-lasting Graves disease. Noted time point: newly diagnosed GD, antithyroid drugs for less than 3 months. Scientists built the TCR library using RNA that was extracted from PBMCs. Approximately 9 milliliters of peripheral blood went into EDTA tubes. The CDR3 totals 14 residues. Germline V gene sequence: CDR1 MDHEN, CDR2 SYDVKM. Trimming took off 9 bases at V and 7 bases at J, with 16 bases between the two ends. This clonotype appeared many times. As yet, its antigen is unknown. The study, taken as a whole, reports: Persistent disease exhibited a predilection for TRBV28, TRBJ1-2 and TRBJ2-5.

CDR3-region Arm-PCR and iRepertoire HTBI primers produced the TCR beta libraries. One entry per CDR3 protein, called by TCRdb with MiXCR from the multiplex PCR reads. In the table there are about 620,000 distinct CDR3 sequences, roughly 15% of which are singletons. The same data also went into a second study, on T cells in Graves' hyperthyroidism and ophthalmopathy. As that report states: TCR CDR3 regions were first amplified by RT-PCR with HTBI primers. Ophthalmopathy was separated from stable hyperthyroidism by a 13 V-J model.

This clonotype was obtained from a woman aged 25-40 years with Graves disease. Here the sequenced sample was peripheral blood mononuclear cells (PBMCs), taken at new diagnosis, from a patient treated with antithyroid drugs. The chain is built from TRBV28 and TRBJ1-6; D ambiguous. The CDR3 coding sequence is TGTGCCAGTAAGACCTTCAGCGAAAATTCACCCCTCCACTTT. Translated, it gives CASKTFSENSPLHF.